This record covers a single TCR beta chain. The antigen remains undetermined. Control samples came 1 year after myeloablative marrow transplants with methotrexate plus calcineurin inhibitor. The data are from a study of T cells after posttransplantation cyclophosphamide. The protocol was immunoSEQ multiplex PCR, while the TCRdb copy is restricted to in-frame clones and leaves out a portion. The data hold over 15,000 clones, with approximately 81% observed a single time. General observations from the study: Recipient CMV seropositivity and CMV reactivation strongly tracked TRB clonality. TRB overlap between skin or GI tissue T cells and blood was limited. Donor CD8+ memory clones often dominated recipient blood repertoires at later times.

Germline assignment: CDR1 SEHNR and CDR2 FQNEAQ (reference sequence). This CDR3 contains 15 residues. V was pared by 4 bases and J by 5 bases, with 17 bases between. The TCR comes from a female patient aged 18 to 35 who received an allogeneic stem cell transplant from an unrelated donor, was CMV-positive, and had acute and chronic GVHD. Some T cells may be the graft donor's. The genes are TRBV7-9 and TRBJ1-2; D uncertain. The sample was PBMCs, taken after allogeneic stem cell transplant with calcineurin inhibitor and methotrexate. Here the CDR3 reads CASSSQSTEGYGYTF. The CDR3 nucleotides read TGTGCCAGCAGCTCACAGTCCACTGAAGGATATGGCTACACCTTC.